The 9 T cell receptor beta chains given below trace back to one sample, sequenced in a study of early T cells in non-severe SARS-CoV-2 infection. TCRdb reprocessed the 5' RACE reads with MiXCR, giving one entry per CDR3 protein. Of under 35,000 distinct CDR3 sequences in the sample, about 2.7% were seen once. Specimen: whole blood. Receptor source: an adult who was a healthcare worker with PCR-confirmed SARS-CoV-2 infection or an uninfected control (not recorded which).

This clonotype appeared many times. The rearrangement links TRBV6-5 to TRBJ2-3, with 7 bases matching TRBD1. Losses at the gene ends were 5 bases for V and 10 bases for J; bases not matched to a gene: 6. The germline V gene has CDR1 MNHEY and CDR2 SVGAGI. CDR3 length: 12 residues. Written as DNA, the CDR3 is TGTGCCAGCAGTACCGGACAGGCGGCGCAGTATTTT. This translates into CASSTGQAAQYF.

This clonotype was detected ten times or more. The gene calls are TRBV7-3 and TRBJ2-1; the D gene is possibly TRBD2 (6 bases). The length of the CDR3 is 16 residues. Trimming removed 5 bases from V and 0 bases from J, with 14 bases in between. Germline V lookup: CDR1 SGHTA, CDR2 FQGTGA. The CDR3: CASSRDSTNSYNEQFF. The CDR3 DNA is TGTGCCAGCAGCCGGGACTCGACGAACTCCTACAATGAGCAGTTCTTC.

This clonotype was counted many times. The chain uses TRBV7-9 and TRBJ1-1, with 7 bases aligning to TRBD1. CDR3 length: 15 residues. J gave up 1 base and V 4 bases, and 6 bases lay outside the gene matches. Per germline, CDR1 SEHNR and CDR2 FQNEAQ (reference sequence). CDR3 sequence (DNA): TGTGCCAGCAGCTCCCACAGGGGTAGGAACACTGAAGCTTTCTTT. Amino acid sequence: CASSSHRGRNTEAFF.

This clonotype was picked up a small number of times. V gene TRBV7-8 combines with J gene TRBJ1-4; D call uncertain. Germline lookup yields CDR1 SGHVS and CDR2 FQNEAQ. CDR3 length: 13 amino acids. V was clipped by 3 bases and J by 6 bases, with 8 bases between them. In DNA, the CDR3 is TGTGCCAGCAGCTTCCAGCTATATGAAAAACTGTTTTTT. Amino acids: CASSFQLYEKLFF.

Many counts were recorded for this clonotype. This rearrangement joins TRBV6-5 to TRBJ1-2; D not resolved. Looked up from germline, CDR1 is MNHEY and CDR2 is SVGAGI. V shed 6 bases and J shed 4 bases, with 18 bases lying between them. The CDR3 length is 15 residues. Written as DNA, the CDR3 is TGTGCCAGCAGAGCCACCCCCAACGGCCTCTATGGCTACACCTTC. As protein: CASRATPNGLYGYTF.

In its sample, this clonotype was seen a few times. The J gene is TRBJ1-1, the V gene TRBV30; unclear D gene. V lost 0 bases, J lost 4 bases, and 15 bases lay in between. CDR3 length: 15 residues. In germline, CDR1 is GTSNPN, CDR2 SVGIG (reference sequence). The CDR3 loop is CAWSVQPTFSTEAFF. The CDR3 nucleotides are TGTGCCTGGAGTGTACAACCCACTTTCTCCACTGAAGCTTTCTTT.

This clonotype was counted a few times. The CDR3 sequence: CASSPLRGTNTEAFF. In DNA form, the CDR3 reads TGTGCCAGCAGCCCCCTCAGGGGAACGAACACTGAAGCTTTCTTT. The chain employs TRBV7-9 and TRBJ1-1, with D possibly TRBD1 on 6 matching bases. Germline-derived CDR1 and CDR2 are SEHNR and FQNEAQ (reference sequence). This CDR3 spans 15 amino acids. With 5 bases removed from V and 1 base from J, the gap between germline ends came to 14 bases.

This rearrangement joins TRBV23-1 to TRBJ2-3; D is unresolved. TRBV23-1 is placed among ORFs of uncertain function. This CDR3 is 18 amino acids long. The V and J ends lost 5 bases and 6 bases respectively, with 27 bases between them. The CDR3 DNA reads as TGCGCCAGCAGTAGGCCGTCGGAGAATAGCCCCTTAGGGGATACGCAGTATTTT. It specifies CASSRPSENSPLGDTQYF.

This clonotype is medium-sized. The CDR3 region has the DNA TGTGCCAGCTCACCACCTGTGACAGGGCTTTCCAAAGAGACCCAGTACTTC. Translating it yields CASSPPVTGLSKETQYF. The rearrangement links TRBV18 to TRBJ2-5, with 7 bases matching TRBD1. Germline CDR1 and CDR2: KGHSH and LQKENI. The CDR3 is made up of 17 amino acids. Trimming removed 0 bases from V and 3 bases from J; junction bases left unmatched: 10. Using reference TRBV18 and TRBJ2-5 for the parts outside the CDR3, the full variable domain is NAGVMQNPRHLVRRRGQEARLRCSPMKGHSHVYWYRQLPEEGLKFMVYLQKENIIDESGMPKERFSAEFPKEGPSILRIQQVVRGDSAAYFCASSPPVTGLSKETQYFGPGTRLLVL.